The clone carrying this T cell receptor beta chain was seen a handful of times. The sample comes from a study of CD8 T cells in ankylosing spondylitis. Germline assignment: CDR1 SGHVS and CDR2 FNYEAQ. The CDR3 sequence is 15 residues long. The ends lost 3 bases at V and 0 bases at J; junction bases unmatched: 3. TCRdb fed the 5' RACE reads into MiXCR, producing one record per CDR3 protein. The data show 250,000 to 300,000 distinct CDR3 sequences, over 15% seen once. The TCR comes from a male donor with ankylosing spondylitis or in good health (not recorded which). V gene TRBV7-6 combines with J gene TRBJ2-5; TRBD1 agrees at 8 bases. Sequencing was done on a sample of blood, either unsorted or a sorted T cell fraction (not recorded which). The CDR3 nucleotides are TGTGCCAGCAGCTTGGACAGGGCCAACCAAGAGACCCAGTACTTC. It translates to CASSLDRANQETQYF.